A single sample is the source of the 22 T cell receptor beta chains below, sequenced in a study of OX40 agonist ivuxolimab in advanced cancers. Produced via immunoSEQ multiplex PCR; TCRdb's table is partial and in-frame only. The sample lists tens of thousands of clones; more than 75% were seen once. The source was CD4+ or CD8+ T cells sorted from blood, collected in a trial of the OX40 agonist ivuxolimab. The source is an adult with an advanced solid tumor such as melanoma, head and neck, liver or kidney cancer.

The chain has TRBV19 and TRBJ1-5; 7 bases fit TRBD1. This CDR3 contains 15 residues. After removal of 5 bases from V and 6 bases from J, the junction contained 10 bases not matched to a gene. CDR1 and CDR2 from the germline V gene are LNHDA and SQIVND (reference sequence). CDR3: CASSASTGRGQPQHF. In nucleotides, the CDR3 is TGTGCCAGTAGTGCTTCGACAGGGAGGGGTCAGCCCCAGCATTTT.

This clone showed up just a few times. J is TRBJ1-5 and V is TRBV28; possibly TRBD1 for D (5 bases). Germline V gene sequence: CDR1 MDHEN, CDR2 SYDVKM. The CDR3 is 14 residues long. Trimming left V 8 bases short and J 7 bases short, with 18 bases between. In DNA, the CDR3 is TGTGCCAGCGTTTTTACGAGGGGCCACCAGCCCCAGCATTTT. Encoded protein: CASVFTRGHQPQHF. Full variable domain (outside the CDR3, taken from reference TRBV28 and TRBJ1-5): DVKVTQSSRYLVKRTGEKVFLECVQDMDHENMFWYRQDPGLGLRLIYFSYDVKMKEKGDIPEGYSVSREKKERFSLILESASTNQTSMYLCASVFTRGHQPQHFGDGTRLSIL.

The rearrangement links TRBV11-2 to TRBJ2-1, with D possibly being TRBD2 (5 bases). Trimming stripped 1 base from V and 9 bases from J, with 10 bases between. Per the germline V gene, CDR1 is SGHAT and CDR2 is FQNNGV. The CDR3 consists of 13 residues. Here the CDR3 DNA reads TGTGCCAGCAGCTTAGCGGGAAGGAGTGAGCAGTTCTTC. It translates to CASSLAGRSEQFF.

This chain uses TRBV15 with TRBJ2-7; 9 bases are shared with TRBD1. After removal of 1 base from V and 3 bases from J, the junction contained 7 bases not matched to a gene. The CDR3 runs 16 residues. The germline CDR1 and CDR2 sequences are LNHNV and YYDKDF (reference sequence). CDR3 sequence reads: CATSRAQGQGGYEQYF. CDR3 bases: TGTGCCACCAGCAGAGCACAGGGACAGGGTGGCTACGAGCAGTACTTC.

The sample holds one count of this clone. Here the CDR3 reads CASRDSSSYNEQFF. The CDR3 DNA reads TGTGCCAGTAGGGACAGTAGCTCCTACAATGAGCAGTTCTTC. The chain uses TRBV28 and TRBJ2-1; 7 nucleotides match TRBD1. The CDR3 covers 14 residues. Per germline, CDR1 MDHEN and CDR2 SYDVKM. With 9 bases clipped from V and 0 bases from J, the junction kept 5 bases outside the gene matches.

This clone was picked up one time. The chain recombines TRBV7-2 with TRBJ2-1, with D perhaps TRBD2 (6 bases). Between the trimmed V and J ends, which lost 4 bases and 4 bases, there was a span of 23 bases. The V gene's germline CDR1 is SGHTA and CDR2 FQGNSA. CDR3 length: 18 amino acids. The CDR3, as DNA: TGTGCCAGCAGCTCGAGGGAGGAGGCAGGGAATCGGTACAATGAGCAGTTCTTC. Translated: CASSSREEAGNRYNEQFF.

This clone was observed a handful of times. This chain connects TRBV5-6 to TRBJ1-1, with a tentative D call TRBD1 (5 bases). V was shortened by 1 base and J by 0 bases, with 13 bases between the two germline ends. CDR1 and CDR2 (germline): SGHDT, YYEEEE. There are 16 residues in the CDR3. CDR3 DNA sequence: TGTGCCAGCAGCTTGTTCAAGGGGCGCGTGAACACTGAAGCTTTCTTT. Translating it yields CASSLFKGRVNTEAFF.

With regard to this clone: A read error may account for a junction end that differs from germline. The chain carries TRBV13 and TRBJ1-2; D is unresolved. The CDR3 is 14 residues long. Germline values: CDR1 PRHDT, CDR2 FYEKMQ (reference sequence). The CDR3 sequence is CASTLGQSTYGYTF. The CDR3 DNA reads TGTGCCAGCACCTTAGGGCAGTCGACCTATGGCTACACCTTC.

This clone was detected once. The rearrangement uses TRBV6-5 and TRBJ2-7; D unresolved. Germline loops: CDR1 MNHEY, CDR2 SVGAGI. The V end lost 4 bases, the J end lost 2 bases, and 6 bases lay between the germline ends. This CDR3 has 12 residues. This chain's CDR3 is CASSSRAYEQYF. CDR3 nucleotide sequence: TGTGCCAGCAGTTCTCGGGCCTACGAGCAGTACTTC.

As concerns this clone: This same CDR3 is encoded by further DNA sequences in the sample. The chain carries TRBV6-1 and TRBJ2-5; TRBD2 agrees at 8 bases. V shed 3 bases, J shed 1 base, and the junction held 4 bases outside the gene matches. CDR1 MNHNS and CDR2 SASEGT come from the germline V gene. This CDR3 contains 15 residues. The CDR3 sequence: CASSDSGLVQETQYF. The DNA of the CDR3 is TGTGCCAGCAGTGATTCGGGACTAGTCCAAGAGACCCAGTACTTC.

This chain links TRBV2 with TRBJ2-5; D gene ambiguous. The CDR3 is 9 residues long. The germline V and J ends were trimmed by 8 bases and 5 bases, with 3 bases remaining between them. CDR1 is SNHLY, CDR2 FYNNEI, per germline. CDR3 in DNA: TGTGCCAGCGGGGAGACCCAGTACTTC. Encoded protein: CASGETQYF. Using reference TRBV2 and TRBJ2-5 for the parts outside the CDR3, the full variable domain is EPEVTQTPSHQVTQMGQEVILRCVPISNHLYFYWYRQILGQKVEFLVSFYNNEISEKSEIFDDQFSVERPDGSNFTLKIRSTKLEDSAMYFCASGETQYFGPGTRLLVL.

Worth noting for this clone: Likely a read error: the CDR3 ends without its conserved phenylalanine or tryptophan. V gene TRBV7-8 combines with J gene TRBJ2-7; 7 bases are shared with TRBD2. In germline, CDR1 is SGHVS, CDR2 FQNEAQ. Germline trimming cut 0 bases from V and 4 bases from J; bases unmatched to any gene: 0. This CDR3 region has 13 residues. CDR3 protein: CASSLAREYEQYL. The DNA of the CDR3 is TGTGCCAGCAGCTTAGCGCGGGAGTACGAGCAGTACCTC.

The chain couples TRBV5-1 to TRBJ2-1, with TRBD1 identical over 7 bases. The CDR3 length is 16 residues. Germline-derived CDR1 and CDR2 are SGHRS and YFSETQ. Trimming took 2 bases from V and 0 from J; bases not matched to a gene: 5. The CDR3 protein is CASSFLGDSSYNEQFF. CDR3 nucleotides: TGCGCCAGCAGCTTCTTAGGGGACAGCTCCTACAATGAGCAGTTCTTC.

The chain has TRBV7-2 and TRBJ1-5; D might be TRBD1 (5 bases). This CDR3 contains 14 residues. With 6 bases removed from V and 2 bases from J, the gap between germline ends came to 11 bases. In germline, CDR1 is SGHTA, CDR2 FQGNSA. The CDR3 nucleotides read TGTGCCAGCAGTGGGGGGTCGGGCAATCAGCCCCAGCATTTT. Amino acid sequence: CASSGGSGNQPQHF.

The J gene is TRBJ1-1, the V gene TRBV20-1; the match to TRBD1 covers 8 bases. The junction had 8 bases not matched to a gene; V was cut back by 6 bases and J by 11 bases. The germline V gene encodes CDR1 DFQATT and CDR2 SNEGSKA (reference sequence). This CDR3 is built from 11 residues. This CDR3 reads CSAAGGRWAFF. DNA for the CDR3: TGCAGTGCCGCAGGGGGCCGGTGGGCTTTCTTT.

CDR3 bases: TGTGCCAGCAGTTCCGAAAGCGGGAGGGCCCCAGATACGCAGTATTTT. Protein: CASSSESGRAPDTQYF. This chain joins TRBV6-5 and TRBJ2-3; 10 positions match TRBD2. Trimming at V came to 4 bases and at J to 4 bases, leaving 8 bases not matched to a gene. The CDR3 loop spans 16 amino acids. Germline V lookup: CDR1 MNHEY, CDR2 SVGAGI.

V is TRBV2 and J is TRBJ1-5, with 8 positions matching TRBD1. The germline gives CDR1 SNHLY, CDR2 FYNNEI. This CDR3 has 14 residues. With 2 bases clipped from V and 5 bases from J, the junction kept 2 bases outside the gene matches. CDR3 amino acids: CASSEQGAYQPQHF. The CDR3 region has the DNA TGTGCCAGCAGTGAACAGGGGGCCTATCAGCCCCAGCATTTT.

V is TRBV4-2 and J is TRBJ2-7; 9 bases are shared with TRBD1. CDR3 length: 14 amino acids. V shed 5 bases and J 4 bases; nucleotides not matched to a gene: 6. CDR1 is LGHNA and CDR2 is YNFKEQ in the germline V gene. In DNA, the CDR3 is TGTGCCAGCAGCTCGGGACAGGGCGATTACGAGCAGTACTTC. Its translation is CASSSGQGDYEQYF.

This clone was picked up a small number of times. The V and J genes are TRBV28 and TRBJ1-2; the D is unclear. The CDR3 totals 14 residues. Per germline, CDR1 MDHEN and CDR2 SYDVKM. Trimming removed 5 bases at V and 5 bases at J, with 15 bases between. This CDR3 reads CASSLPSLSYGYTF. The CDR3 nucleotides read TGTGCCAGCAGTCTGCCTTCTCTCTCTTATGGCTACACCTTC.

This chain's CDR3 is CASSSRGGGYTF. CDR3 sequence (DNA): TGTGCCAGTAGTAGCAGGGGAGGCGGCTACACCTTC. The genes are TRBV19 and TRBJ1-2; D may be TRBD1 (6 bases). Germline loops: CDR1 LNHDA, CDR2 SQIVND (reference sequence). This CDR3 spans 12 amino acids. Trimming removed 4 bases from V and 8 bases from J, with 11 bases in between.

The chain carries TRBV29-1 and TRBJ2-6, with 8 bases matching TRBD1. CDR3 length: 16 residues. The ends lost 7 bases at V and 3 bases at J; junction bases unmatched: 11. Germline-derived CDR1 and CDR2 are SQVTM and ANQGSEA. The CDR3 reads CSAGNPGGNGANVLTF. CDR3 nucleotides: TGCAGCGCTGGGAACCCAGGGGGCAATGGGGCCAACGTCCTGACTTTC.

In regard to this clone: The same CDR3 can be traced to other DNA sequences in this sample. The gene calls are TRBV5-1 and TRBJ2-5; D may be TRBD1 (5 bases). This CDR3 spans 12 amino acids. V was cut by 4 bases and J by 5 bases, with 9 bases left in between. The germline gives CDR1 SGHRS, CDR2 YFSETQ. This CDR3 reads CASSPDMETQYF. The CDR3 DNA sequence: TGCGCCAGCAGCCCGGACATGGAGACCCAGTACTTC.